This TCR beta chain was retrieved from a study of T-cell memory formation after mild COVID-19. Study overall: For the most part, TCR clusters were specific to one donor. Study outcomes and limitations: Prior to infection, memory already included some responding clones, suggesting cross-reactive memory joined. Later expanders leaned CD4+, whereas clones that contracted between day 15 and 85 were balanced CD4/CD8. Mainly CM and EM harbored the contracting CD4+ clones; mainly EMRA harbored the CD8+ ones.

The CDR3 runs 12 residues. Between the trimmed V and J ends, which lost 2 bases and 4 bases, there was a span of 8 bases. The germline gives CDR1 SQVTM, CDR2 ANQGSEA. TCRdb reanalysed the 5' RACE reads using MiXCR and keeps one entry per CDR3 protein. The sample comprises approximately 290,000 distinct CDR3 sequences, 7% to 10% of which are singletons, and 20% to 25% rests with the top ten. This clonotype was counted a few times. Its antigen is not identified. The rearrangement uses TRBV29-1 and TRBJ1-1; unclear D gene. This TCR came from a man aged 18 to 35 who had mild COVID-19 (a few samples of this study predate the infection). Cell type and time point are not known. The sequenced sample consisted of PBMCs or a T cell subset sorted from them (not recorded which). DNA for the CDR3: TGCAGCGTTGAACTGGGTGGCACTGAAGCTTTCTTT. It translates to CSVELGGTEAFF.